The 9 T cell receptor beta chains reported below all come from one sample, sequenced in a study of T cell repertoires in cytomegalovirus infection. No antigen is known for these receptors. Using its own MiXCR run on the reads, TCRdb lists one record per CDR3 protein. The data show under 500,000 distinct CDR3 sequences, with about 42% seen just once and 43% held by the top ten. Material: cultured PBMCs, obtained from culture after CMV antigen stimulation. The source of these receptors is a human donor in good health (CMV status not recorded). Some clones in this sample may be carry-over from other donors' samples.

V gene TRBV2 combines with J gene TRBJ2-1, with TRBD2 as a possible D gene (6 bases). Germline CDR1 is SNHLY and CDR2 is FYNNEI. This CDR3 has 16 amino acids. V was pared by 7 bases and J by 8 bases, with 24 bases between. The DNA of the CDR3 is TGTGCCAGCACTAAAGGGCGGGCGGGGTTCAGGGATGAGCAGTTCTTC. This encodes CASTKGRAGFRDEQFF.

This clonotype was seen only a few times. The chain is built from TRBV28 and TRBJ1-1; maybe TRBD1 (5 bases). From germline, CDR1 is MDHEN and CDR2 SYDVKM. The V and J ends lost 3 bases and 6 bases respectively, with 8 bases between them. There are 12 residues in the CDR3. DNA of the CDR3: TGTGCCAGCAGTTTGGGCAGGGCTGAAGCTTTCTTT. Protein sequence: CASSLGRAEAFF. Together with reference TRBV28 and TRBJ1-1, the CDR3 gives the full variable domain: DVKVTQSSRYLVKRTGEKVFLECVQDMDHENMFWYRQDPGLGLRLIYFSYDVKMKEKGDIPEGYSVSREKKERFSLILESASTNQTSMYLCASSLGRAEAFFGQGTRLTVV.

About this clonotype: The junction differs from germline at one of its ends, possibly a read error. V and J are TRBV3-1 and TRBJ1-6; 7 bases match TRBD1. CDR1 and CDR2 (germline): LGHDT, YNNKEL (reference sequence). This CDR3 is 15 amino acids long. As DNA, the CDR3 is TGTACCAGCAGCTTCTCAGGGGGTAATAATTCACCCCTCCACTTT. It encodes CTSSFSGGNNSPLHF.

CDR3 sequence reads: CASSLGRSSGTPREQYF. In DNA, the CDR3 is TGTGCCAGCAGCTTGGGGCGGTCGAGCGGGACCCCTCGGGAGCAGTACTTC. The chain employs TRBV11-2 and TRBJ2-7; 7 positions match TRBD2. CDR1 and CDR2 from the germline V gene are SGHAT and FQNNGV. The CDR3 covers 17 residues. Trimming at V came to 3 bases and at J to 7 bases, leaving 18 bases not matched to a gene.

The rearrangement uses TRBV7-9 and TRBJ1-2, with a weak D call TRBD1 (6 bases). V lost 4 bases to trimming and J lost 3 bases, with 9 bases between them. From germline, CDR1 is SEHNR and CDR2 FQNEAQ (reference sequence). The CDR3 spans 13 residues. The CDR3 is CASSSSGDYGYTF. CDR3 coding DNA: TGTGCCAGCAGCTCTTCAGGGGACTATGGCTACACCTTC.

The chain combines TRBV7-9 with TRBJ2-3; 12 positions match TRBD2. CDR1 SEHNR and CDR2 FQNEAQ come from the germline V gene (reference sequence). V shed 3 bases and J 0 bases; nucleotides not matched to a gene: 10. The CDR3 loop spans 19 amino acids. DNA of the CDR3: TGTGCCAGCAGCTTCCCGACTAGCGGGAGAGGGGGGAGCACAGATACGCAGTATTTT. Translated: CASSFPTSGRGGSTDTQYF.

The V call is TRBV6-6, the J call TRBJ2-5; no clear D gene. Germline CDR1 and CDR2: MNHNY and SVGAGI (reference sequence). This CDR3 has 16 amino acids. The V end lost 2 bases, the J end lost 5 bases, and 18 bases lay between the germline ends. The CDR3 DNA is TGTGCCAGCAGTTACACTCAAACGAGTGGTGGGGAGACCCAGTACTTC. Translating it yields CASSYTQTSGGETQYF.

This clonotype turned up a few times. V gene TRBV7-8 combines with J gene TRBJ2-7; TRBD2 might be the D (6 bases). V was shortened by 5 bases and J by 6 bases, with 17 bases between the two germline ends. The CDR3 consists of 14 residues. The germline V gene has CDR1 SGHVS and CDR2 FQNEAQ. CDR3 nucleotide sequence: TGTGCCAGCAGCAAACTAGCCCACCGATTCGAGCAGTACTTC. This sequence encodes CASSKLAHRFEQYF.

The chain couples TRBV30 to TRBJ1-4; tentatively, D is TRBD1 (5 bases). The CDR3 spans 13 residues. Deletions cut 3 bases from V and 5 bases from J, with 10 bases between. Germline CDR1 and CDR2: GTSNPN and SVGIG (reference sequence). In nucleotides, the CDR3 is TGTGCCTGGAGCGGGGGTCTCAATGAAAAACTGTTTTTT. Translating it yields CAWSGGLNEKLFF.